This TCR beta chain was obtained from a study of shared clonotypes between healthy human individuals. Notes on the study in general: Donor scarcity curtailed the genetic and exposure-history diversity represented herein.

Points on this clone: Antigen: not known.

Germline CDR1 is MDHEN and CDR2 is SYDVKM. V was clipped by 2 bases and J by 3 bases, with 14 bases between them. The CDR3 is 15 amino acids. Method: immunoSEQ multiplex PCR; TCRdb's copy keeps in-frame clones and lacks some. The data contain about 2.4 million clones, 80% to 95% of them singletons. V is TRBV28 and J is TRBJ2-7; a possible D gene is TRBD2 (5 bases). Sequencing was done on a sample of naive CD4+ T cells from PBMCs. Subset in this sample: CD45RA+ positively selected. This clonotype was obtained from a man between 18 and 35 years old in good health. Some clones in this sample may be carry-over from other donors' samples. The CDR3 protein is CASSLVGVQYYEQYF. The CDR3, as DNA: TGTGCCAGCAGTTTAGTGGGAGTTCAGTACTACGAGCAGTACTTC.